Each of the 20 T cell receptor beta chains below was sequenced from the same sample in a study of CD8 T cells in Susac syndrome. Random hexamers served to reverse transcribe about 0.5 to 1 ug RNA. TCRdb independently ran MiXCR on the immunoSEQ multiplex PCR reads; one entry per CDR3 protein. Altogether about 280,000 distinct CDR3 sequences are present, roughly 85% being singletons, with the ten largest covering about 0.11%. What was sequenced was CD8+ T cells from PBMCs. All receptors derive from a human donor with multiple sclerosis.

J is TRBJ1-2 and V is TRBV27, with TRBD1 as a possible D gene (5 bases). Trimming removed 6 bases from V and 1 base from J, with 18 bases in between. This CDR3 has 16 residues. Germline lookup yields CDR1 MNHEY and CDR2 SMNVEV (reference sequence). The CDR3 DNA follows: TGTGCCAGCAGACCTACCATGGGACGGATTAACTATGGCTACACCTTC. This codes for CASRPTMGRINYGYTF.

CDR3 sequence reads: CAISDHGRRGDEQYF. CDR3 coding DNA: TGTGCCATCAGTGACCACGGGAGGCGGGGTGACGAGCAGTACTTC. The chain joins TRBV10-3 to TRBJ2-7; TRBD2 agrees at 7 bases. The V gene end was trimmed by 3 bases and the J gene end by 5 bases; junction bases not matched to a gene: 10. Germline V lookup: CDR1 ENHRY, CDR2 SYGVKD. This CDR3 comprises 15 residues.

The rearrangement uses TRBV12-3 or TRBV12-4 and TRBJ2-1; D is perhaps TRBD2 (6 bases). The CDR3 spans 13 residues. The germline V and J ends were trimmed by 11 bases and 0 bases, with 11 bases remaining between them. The CDR3 reads CAGGLSSYNEQFF. In DNA form, the CDR3 reads TGTGCCGGGGGACTTAGCTCCTACAATGAGCAGTTCTTC.

The chain employs TRBV7-9 and TRBJ1-2; 12 bases match TRBD1. V shed 3 bases and J 3 bases; nucleotides not matched to a gene: 14. This CDR3 contains 19 residues. The germline gives CDR1 SEHNR, CDR2 FQNEAQ (reference sequence). CDR3 DNA: TGTGCCAGCAGCTTTACCCCCGGGACAGGGGGCACCCAATACTATGGCTACACCTTC. Residues: CASSFTPGTGGTQYYGYTF. The full variable domain, completed using reference TRBV7-9 and TRBJ1-2, is DTGVSQNPRHKITKRGQNVTFRCDPISEHNRLYWYRQTLGQGPEFLTYFQNEAQLEKSRLLSDRFSAERPKGSFSTLEIQRTEQGDSAMYLCASSFTPGTGGTQYYGYTFGSGTRLTVV.

The chain is built from TRBV6-6 and TRBJ2-1; D is undetermined. The germline CDR1 and CDR2 sequences are MNHNY and SVGAGI (reference sequence). Trimming removed 7 bases at V and 0 bases at J, with 7 bases between. The CDR3 spans 13 residues. The DNA for the CDR3 is TGTGCCAGCAATCCCAACTCCTACAATGAGCAGTTCTTC. As protein: CASNPNSYNEQFF.

A single count supports this clonotype. The chain links TRBV24-1 to TRBJ2-1; D possibly corresponds to TRBD1 (6 bases). Per the germline V gene, CDR1 is KGHDR and CDR2 is SFDVKD. The CDR3 totals 19 residues. Trimming pared 6 bases from V and 3 bases from J, leaving 26 bases between. The chain's CDR3 is CATSIVRGQTGDRYNEQFF. As DNA, the CDR3 is TGTGCCACCAGTATTGTCCGTGGACAGACCGGGGACCGCTACAATGAGCAGTTCTTC.

The chain employs TRBV27 and TRBJ2-1; TRBD2 agrees at 10 bases. The length of the CDR3 is 15 residues. V dropped 7 bases and J dropped 8; count of bases not matched to a gene: 11. CDR1 MNHEY and CDR2 SMNVEV come from the germline V gene (reference sequence). CDR3: CASTPGGTSADEQFF. CDR3 sequence (DNA): TGTGCCAGCACCCCGGGGGGGACTAGCGCGGATGAGCAGTTCTTC.

The chain couples TRBV10-3 to TRBJ2-1; no reliable D call. Germline values: CDR1 ENHRY, CDR2 SYGVKD. Trimming left V 4 bases short and J 2 bases short, with 15 bases between. The CDR3 covers 16 residues. In DNA, the CDR3 is TGTGCCATCAGTGGGATAGGCGAGGCGCCCTACAATGAGCAGTTCTTC. Encoded protein: CAISGIGEAPYNEQFF.

This clonotype was recorded a few times. This rearrangement joins TRBV11-2 to TRBJ1-1; D gene ambiguous. The CDR3 spans 13 residues. V lost 0 bases to trimming and J lost 5 bases, with 7 bases between them. Looked up from germline, CDR1 is SGHAT and CDR2 is FQNNGV. This CDR3 reads CASSLDGGTEAFF. For the CDR3, the DNA is TGTGCCAGCAGCTTAGATGGTGGAACTGAAGCTTTCTTT. The complete variable domain, with remaining parts taken from reference TRBV11-2 and TRBJ1-1, reads EAGVAQSPRYKIIEKRQSVAFWCNPISGHATLYWYQQILGQGPKLLIQFQNNGVVDDSQLPKDRFSAERLKGVDSTLKIQPAKLEDSAVYLCASSLDGGTEAFFGQGTRLTVV.

This clonotype showed up just once. The V call is TRBV7-9, the J call TRBJ1-3; the D is unclear. In germline, CDR1 is SEHNR, CDR2 FQNEAQ (reference sequence). The V end was cut by 5 bases, the J end by 2 bases, with 13 bases between. The CDR3 sequence is 15 residues long. The chain's CDR3 is CASSRTVTPGNTIYF. In DNA form, the CDR3 reads TGTGCCAGCAGCCGGACGGTGACCCCTGGAAACACCATATATTTT. Full variable domain (remainder filled in from reference TRBV7-9 and TRBJ1-3): DTGVSQNPRHKITKRGQNVTFRCDPISEHNRLYWYRQTLGQGPEFLTYFQNEAQLEKSRLLSDRFSAERPKGSFSTLEIQRTEQGDSAMYLCASSRTVTPGNTIYFGEGSWLTVV.

This chain joins TRBV7-9 and TRBJ2-1; 8 nucleotides agree with TRBD2. V lost 5 bases, J lost 4 bases, and 7 bases stayed unmatched. The CDR3 length is 15 residues. CDR1 and CDR2 from the germline V gene are SEHNR and FQNEAQ (reference sequence). The CDR3 is CASSRTSTLYNEQFF. CDR3 bases: TGTGCCAGCAGCCGGACTAGCACATTGTACAATGAGCAGTTCTTC.

This rearrangement joins TRBV11-2 to TRBJ1-1; D remains ambiguous. Germline-derived CDR1 and CDR2 are SGHAT and FQNNGV. V gave up 1 base and J gave up 1 base, with 10 bases separating them. This CDR3 is 15 amino acids long. The CDR3 reads CASSLAEIENTEAFF. The CDR3 DNA sequence: TGTGCCAGCAGCTTAGCCGAGATTGAGAACACTGAAGCTTTCTTT. The whole variable domain, filled in from reference TRBV11-2 and TRBJ1-1, reads EAGVAQSPRYKIIEKRQSVAFWCNPISGHATLYWYQQILGQGPKLLIQFQNNGVVDDSQLPKDRFSAERLKGVDSTLKIQPAKLEDSAVYLCASSLAEIENTEAFFGQGTRLTVV.

The sample holds a few counts of this clonotype. The V gene is TRBV27, the J gene TRBJ1-1; tentatively, D is TRBD1 (6 bases). Trimming took off 6 bases at V and 4 bases at J, with 15 bases between the two ends. The germline V gene has CDR1 MNHEY and CDR2 SMNVEV (reference sequence). This CDR3 has 14 amino acids. The CDR3 here is CASRPTGASTEAFF. The CDR3 bases are TGTGCCAGCAGACCTACGGGGGCTAGCACTGAAGCTTTCTTT.

This sequence joins TRBV27 and TRBJ2-2, with TRBD1 as a possible D gene (7 bases). CDR3 length equals 14 residues. Germline CDR1 is MNHEY and CDR2 is SMNVEV (reference sequence). Trimming removed 3 bases from V and 7 bases from J, with 12 bases in between. The CDR3: CASSFRQGGGELFF. The CDR3 nucleotides are TGTGCCAGCAGTTTCAGGCAGGGGGGCGGGGAGCTGTTTTTT.

The chain combines TRBV2 with TRBJ2-7; 9 positions match TRBD1. CDR3 length equals 15 residues. With V trimmed by 6 bases and J by 3 bases, 9 bases remained unmatched. Germline assignment: CDR1 SNHLY and CDR2 FYNNEI. The CDR3 protein is CASSAIRDRDYEQYF. The CDR3 region has the DNA TGTGCCAGCAGCGCGATCCGGGACAGGGACTACGAGCAGTACTTC.

The CDR3 nucleotides read TGTGCCAGCAGCCCCGCCTTAAATCGAAACATTCAGTACTTC. Translation gives CASSPALNRNIQYF. The gene calls are TRBV13 and TRBJ2-4, with unresolved D. The CDR3 is made up of 14 amino acids. The germline gives CDR1 PRHDT, CDR2 FYEKMQ (reference sequence). The V and J ends lost 5 bases and 6 bases respectively, with 14 bases between them. The variable domain in full, with the rest retrieved from reference TRBV13 and TRBJ2-4, is AAGVIQSPRHLIKEKRETATLKCYPIPRHDTVYWYQQGPGQDPQFLISFYEKMQSDKGSIPDRFSAQQFSDYHSELNMSSLELGDSALYFCASSPALNRNIQYFGAGTRLSVL.

The chain recombines TRBV15 with TRBJ2-2; D possibly corresponds to TRBD1 (6 bases). From germline, CDR1 is LNHNV and CDR2 YYDKDF (reference sequence). V was trimmed by 0 bases and J by 4 bases, leaving 9 bases between them. The CDR3 covers 15 residues. CDR3 DNA sequence: TGTGCCACCAGCAGAGACAGGGGCGTCACCGGGGAGCTGTTTTTT. Translated: CATSRDRGVTGELFF.

In its sample, this clonotype was seen once. The chain joins TRBV3-1 to TRBJ2-7; D is unclear. Per germline, CDR1 LGHDT and CDR2 YNNKEL (reference sequence). The V and J ends lost 0 bases and 4 bases respectively, with 7 bases between them. The CDR3 runs to 13 residues. The DNA of the CDR3 is TGTGCCAGCAGCCAAGATCTTATATACGAGCAGTACTTC. Protein: CASSQDLIYEQYF.

This clonotype was observed once. The V call is TRBV21-1, the J call TRBJ2-1; the table's D gene call, TRBD1, was not cross checked with the DNA. TRBV21-1 is noted as a pseudogene. The CDR3 runs to 16 residues. CDR3 loop: CASSKGGQGSYNEQFF. The CDR3 DNA is TGTGCCAGCAGCAAAGGTGGACAGGGTTCCTACAATGAGCAGTTCTTC.

The rearrangement joins TRBV2 to TRBJ2-7; 8 bases match TRBD1. The germline V gene has CDR1 SNHLY and CDR2 FYNNEI. Trimming took 2 bases from V and 3 from J; bases not matched to a gene: 6. The CDR3 spans 15 residues. This CDR3 reads CASSEQGARFYEQYF. The CDR3 bases are TGTGCCAGCAGTGAACAGGGGGCGCGTTTCTACGAGCAGTACTTC.